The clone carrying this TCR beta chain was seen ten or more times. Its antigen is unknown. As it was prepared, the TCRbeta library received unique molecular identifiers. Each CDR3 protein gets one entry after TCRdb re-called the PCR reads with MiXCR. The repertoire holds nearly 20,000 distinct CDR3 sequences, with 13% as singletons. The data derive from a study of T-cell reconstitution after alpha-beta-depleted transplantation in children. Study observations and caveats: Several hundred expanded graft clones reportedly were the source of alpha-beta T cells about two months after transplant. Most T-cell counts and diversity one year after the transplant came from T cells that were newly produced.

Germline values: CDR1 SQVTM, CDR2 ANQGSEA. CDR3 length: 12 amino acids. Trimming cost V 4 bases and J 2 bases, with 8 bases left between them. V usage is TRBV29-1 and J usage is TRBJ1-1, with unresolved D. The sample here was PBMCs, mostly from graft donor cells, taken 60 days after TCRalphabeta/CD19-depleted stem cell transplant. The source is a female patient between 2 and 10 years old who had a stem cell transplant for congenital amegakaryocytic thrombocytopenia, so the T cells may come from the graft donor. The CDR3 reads CSVGQLNTEAFF. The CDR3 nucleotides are TGCAGCGTTGGGCAACTTAACACTGAAGCTTTCTTT.